Below, 22 T cell receptor beta chains from the same sample are listed, as sequenced in a study of blood T cells in healthy people across ages. A second roughly 6 to 11 cycle PCR used barcoded and J-beta primers. TCRdb analysed the 5' RACE reads with MiXCR anew, one entry per CDR3 protein. The sample lists roughly 1.6 million distinct CDR3 sequences; about 32% were seen once. Material: blood. The receptor set was obtained from a woman in her twenties or thirties in good health.

This chain joins TRBV24-1 and TRBJ2-7; 8 bases align to TRBD2. The V gene's germline CDR1 is KGHDR and CDR2 SFDVKD. This CDR3 has 16 amino acids. V trimming: 2 bases; J trimming: 2 bases; junction bases outside the gene matches: 7. CDR3 bases: TGTGCCACCAGTGATTCGATAGCGGGAAGTCCCTACGAGCAGTACTTC. Residues: CATSDSIAGSPYEQYF.

This clonotype was seen more than once but under ten times. The chain recombines TRBV20-1 with TRBJ2-5; D is unresolved. This CDR3 has 13 amino acids. Trimming cost V 0 bases and J 3 bases, with 8 bases left between them. Germline CDR1 DFQATT, CDR2 SNEGSKA (reference sequence). In DNA form, the CDR3 reads TGCAGTGCTAGAGAGTGGCTAGAAGAGACCCAGTACTTC. It codes for CSAREWLEETQYF.

The chain employs TRBV7-7 and TRBJ2-2, with 9 bases lining up with TRBD2. Germline CDR1 and CDR2: SSHAT and FNYEAQ (reference sequence). V gave up 4 bases and J gave up 5 bases; unmatched junction bases: 11. The CDR3 has 17 residues. The CDR3 DNA reads as TGTGCCAGCAGCTCCCCCGCGGGGGGGCCTCTGACCGGGGAGCTGTTTTTT. Protein product: CASSSPAGGPLTGELFF.

The V gene is TRBV4-1, the J gene TRBJ2-1; TRBD2 agrees at 9 bases. The CDR3 is made up of 18 amino acids. The germline V gene encodes CDR1 MGHRA and CDR2 YSYEKL. The trim removed 0 bases at V and 0 bases at J, leaving 6 bases unmatched. CDR3 sequence: CASSQDASGVNSYNEQFF. The CDR3 DNA reads TGCGCCAGCAGCCAAGATGCTAGCGGGGTTAACTCCTACAATGAGCAGTTCTTC.

This sequence joins TRBV11-1 and TRBJ2-7; D might be TRBD1 (6 bases). The CDR3 has 12 residues. V lost 3 bases to trimming and J lost 10 bases, with 13 bases between them. From germline, CDR1 is SGHAT and CDR2 FQDESV (reference sequence). CDR3 amino acids: CASSLVRGSQYF. In DNA, the CDR3 is TGTGCCAGCAGCTTGGTCAGGGGATCCCAGTACTTC.

This clonotype was picked up a small number of times. The rearrangement uses TRBV4-1 and TRBJ2-5, with D possibly being TRBD2 (5 bases). Germline V gene data show CDR1 as MGHRA and CDR2 as YSYEKL. Between the trimmed V and J ends, which lost 2 bases and 2 bases, there was a span of 12 bases. The CDR3 length is 15 residues. CDR3 sequence reads: CASSQLPGLQETQYF. CDR3 sequence (DNA): TGCGCCAGCAGCCAACTCCCGGGATTGCAAGAGACCCAGTACTTC.

This chain uses TRBV12-3 or TRBV12-4 with TRBJ2-3; a weak D match, TRBD1 (6 bases). Trimming pared 7 bases from V and 3 bases from J, leaving 17 bases between. The CDR3 sequence is 15 residues long. CDR3 loop: CASNPGQGFTDTQYF. CDR3 bases: TGTGCCAGCAATCCCGGGCAGGGGTTTACAGATACGCAGTATTTT.

As DNA, the CDR3 is TGCAGTGCTCAACAGCTAGCGGGGCCATACGAGCAGTACTTC. Translation gives CSAQQLAGPYEQYF. The chain couples TRBV20-1 to TRBJ2-7; 9 bases are a match to TRBD2. Trimming removed 5 bases from V and 4 bases from J; junction bases left unmatched: 9. CDR1 and CDR2 (germline): DFQATT, SNEGSKA (reference sequence). The CDR3 is 14 residues long.

With respect to this clonotype: Just one base apart from a much larger clone, this may be a read error. This chain uses TRBV9 with TRBJ2-3; TRBD2 matches at 7 bases. Germline-derived CDR1 and CDR2 are SGDLS and YYNGEE. The CDR3 extends over 15 amino acids. CDR3 amino acids: CASSVAAGEGDTRYF. Written as DNA, the CDR3 is TGTGCCAGCAGCGTAGCGGCGGGAGAGGGAGATACGCGGTATTTT.

The chain combines TRBV5-1 with TRBJ2-3, with 13 nucleotides matching TRBD2. V lost 5 bases and J lost 6; bases outside the gene matches: 12. Per the germline V gene, CDR1 is SGHRS and CDR2 is YFSETQ. CDR3 length equals 17 residues. The CDR3 region is CASRPDGGLAGVDTQYF. For the CDR3, the DNA is TGCGCCAGCAGACCGGACGGCGGACTAGCGGGAGTGGATACGCAGTATTTT. Combining the CDR3 with reference TRBV5-1 and TRBJ2-3 gives the whole variable domain KAGVTQTPRYLIKTRGQQVTLSCSPISGHRSVSWYQQTPGQGLQFLFEYFSETQRNKGNFPGRFSGRQFSNSRSEMNVSTLELGDSALYLCASRPDGGLAGVDTQYFGPGTRLTVL.

V usage is TRBV27 and J usage is TRBJ2-1; 12 bases match TRBD2. The germline V gene has CDR1 MNHEY and CDR2 SMNVEV (reference sequence). This CDR3 region has 15 residues. J gave up 4 bases and V 10 bases, and 8 bases lay outside the gene matches. CDR3: CATRLAGGYYNEQFF. The CDR3 DNA is TGTGCCACCCGTCTAGCGGGAGGGTATTACAATGAGCAGTTCTTC.

Concerning this clonotype: Germline and junction disagree at one end, which may indicate a read error. The CDR3 bases are TGCGCCGGCAGCTTGGATCGGGTTCCCAAAAACATTCAGTACTTC. Translation gives CAGSLDRVPKNIQYF. The rearrangement uses TRBV5-1 and TRBJ2-4; D ambiguous. The CDR3 is 15 amino acids. Germline V gene data show CDR1 as SGHRS and CDR2 as YFSETQ.

The chain recombines TRBV7-9 with TRBJ2-7; 8 nucleotides match TRBD1. The CDR3 is 19 residues long. V shed 1 base and J 3 bases; nucleotides not matched to a gene: 17. Germline loops: CDR1 SEHNR, CDR2 FQNEAQ (reference sequence). The CDR3 nucleotides are TGTGCCAGCAGCTTAGTTCAACCCCTAAGGGACAGGAAGGACTACGAGCAGTACTTC. Encoded protein: CASSLVQPLRDRKDYEQYF.

The J gene is TRBJ2-7, the V gene TRBV6-1; D is possibly TRBD1 (5 bases). The CDR3 loop spans 15 amino acids. Per the germline V gene, CDR1 is MNHNS and CDR2 is SASEGT. Trimming pared 1 base from V and 0 bases from J, leaving 10 bases between. CDR3 nucleotide sequence: TGTGCCAGCAGTGAAGAGGGGTCGAGCTCCTACGAGCAGTACTTC. Protein product: CASSEEGSSSYEQYF.

This rearrangement joins TRBV4-2 to TRBJ1-1, with 8 bases matching TRBD1. Germline V gene data show CDR1 as LGHNA and CDR2 as YNFKEQ. This CDR3 spans 17 amino acids. Trimming took 0 bases from V and 5 from J; bases not matched to a gene: 11. The CDR3 DNA follows: TGTGCCAGCAGCCAAGATTCAGGCAGGGGGCGCCTAACTGAAGCTTTCTTT. This sequence encodes CASSQDSGRGRLTEAFF.

In this sample, this clonotype turned up a few times. This sequence joins TRBV20-1 and TRBJ1-1; D uncertain. CDR1 is DFQATT, CDR2 SNEGSKA, per germline (reference sequence). The V end was cut by 5 bases, the J end by 0 bases, with 13 bases between. The CDR3 extends over 14 amino acids. The CDR3, as DNA: TGCAGTGCTCCTTGGGAGGGCATGAACACTGAAGCTTTCTTT. This translates into CSAPWEGMNTEAFF.

This clonotype occurred a few times. The chain carries TRBV6-2 or TRBV6-3 and TRBJ2-1; D gene uncertain. Trimming cost V 8 bases and J 6 bases, with 11 bases left between them. Germline loops: CDR1 MNHEY, CDR2 SVGEGT. This CDR3 has 12 residues. CDR3 DNA sequence: TGTGCCAGCGGACGCTCGGGCAATGAGCAGTTCTTC. Translated: CASGRSGNEQFF.

The J gene is TRBJ2-1, the V gene TRBV4-2; the D is unclear. Germline V gives CDR1 LGHNA, CDR2 YNFKEQ. The V gene lost 0 bases and the J gene lost 5 bases, with 8 bases spanning the gap. The CDR3 contains 14 residues. CDR3 nucleotide sequence: TGTGCCAGCAGCCAAGAAGTAGGTAACAATGAGCAGTTCTTC. It specifies CASSQEVGNNEQFF.

This clonotype was picked up a small number of times. The junction departs from the called germline gene at one end, perhaps through a read error. The J gene is TRBJ2-1, the V gene TRBV4-2; a possible D gene is TRBD2 (6 bases). The CDR3 contains 15 residues. Germline V gene data show CDR1 as LGHNA and CDR2 as YNFKEQ. The CDR3 reads CASRSFGSSCNEQFF. The CDR3 DNA reads TGTGCCAGCCGTTCTTTCGGGAGCTCCTGCAATGAGCAGTTCTTC.

About this clonotype itself: One end of the junction does not line up with germline, which may come from a read error. The chain links TRBV20-1 to TRBJ2-3; D is possibly TRBD1 (7 bases). Germline assignment: CDR1 DFQATT and CDR2 SNEGSKA (reference sequence). This CDR3 has 15 amino acids. The CDR3 loop reads CSASLTGEVTGTQYF. The CDR3 DNA follows: TGCAGTGCTAGTCTCACAGGGGAGGTCACAGGTACGCAGTATTTT.

The rearrangement uses TRBV10-1 and TRBJ2-3; D is perhaps TRBD1 (7 bases). CDR1 and CDR2 (germline): WNHNN, SYGVQD (reference sequence). The V end lost 3 bases, the J end lost 2 bases, and 9 bases lay between the germline ends. The CDR3 contains 14 residues. CDR3 sequence: CASSDRGVTDTQYF. The CDR3 nucleotides read TGCGCCAGCAGTGACAGGGGGGTCACAGATACGCAGTATTTT.

The V and J genes are TRBV7-2 and TRBJ1-2; unclear D gene. This CDR3 is 13 amino acids long. CDR1 and CDR2 (germline): SGHTA, FQGNSA. V dropped 5 bases and J dropped 6 bases, with 13 bases sitting between them. CDR3 region: CASSPREGNGYTF. Written as DNA, the CDR3 is TGTGCCAGCAGCCCCCGGGAAGGGAATGGCTACACCTTC.